The rows below give T cell receptor beta chains drawn from one sample of a study of blood T cell repertoires in COVID-19. TCRdb keeps only in-frame clones here, not all; method: immunoSEQ multiplex PCR. This table has 250,000 to 350,000 clones, 89% appearing once. Sequencing was performed on PBMCs or T cells enriched from blood (not recorded which). The receptors here all came from a woman aged 50 to 60 who had been exposed to COVID-19. Each CDR3 is given with its conserved first and last residue. D genes are given only for firm matches. The size entry is marked missing in some rows and otherwise reads once, few, many or a size class.

clone size	V gene	J gene	D gene	CDR3 DNA	CDR3 protein
few	TRBV28	TRBJ2-5	.	TGTGCCAGCAGTGATAGTGAAACGAAAGAGACCCAGTACTTC	CASSDSETKETQYF
.	TRBV11-3	TRBJ2-3	TRBD2	TGTGCCAGCAGCCTTGGACTAGCGGCCCTCACAGATACGCAGTATTTT	CASSLGLAALTDTQYF
.	TRBV15	TRBJ2-7	TRBD2	TGTGCCACCGTCCGGGACTACTCCTCCTACGAGCAGTACTTC	CATVRDYSSYEQYF
.	TRBV29-1	TRBJ2-2	.	TGCAGCGTTGTAGGAGGGAACACCGGGGAGCTGTTTTTT	CSVVGGNTGELFF
once	TRBV5-1	TRBJ1-2	TRBD1	TGCGCCAGCAGCACCGGACAGGAAAGCCACCTAAGCTATAACTATGGCTACACCTTC	CASSTGQESHLSYNYGYTF
once	TRBV30	TRBJ2-1	TRBD2	TGTGCCTGGAGACAGCGGGGGGGAACGTACAATGAGCAGTTCTTC	CAWRQRGGTYNEQFF
once	TRBV5-6	TRBJ1-5	TRBD1	TGTGCCAGCAGCTTGGGGACAGGGGGGTTTCAGCCCCAGCATTTT	CASSLGTGGFQPQHF
.	TRBV10-2	TRBJ1-1	.	TGCGCCAGCAGTGAGGGGCCCCTGGCGAACACTGAAGCTTTCTTT	CASSEGPLANTEAFF
.	TRBV28	TRBJ1-2	.	TGTGCCCACAGTAACAGCAGGATTAACTATGGCTACACCTTC	CAHSNSRINYGYTF
.	TRBV7-7	TRBJ1-1	TRBD1	TGTGCTAGCAGCCCTCCGGGACAGGGGGCCTCCTGGACTGAAGCTTTCTTT	CASSPPGQGASWTEAFF